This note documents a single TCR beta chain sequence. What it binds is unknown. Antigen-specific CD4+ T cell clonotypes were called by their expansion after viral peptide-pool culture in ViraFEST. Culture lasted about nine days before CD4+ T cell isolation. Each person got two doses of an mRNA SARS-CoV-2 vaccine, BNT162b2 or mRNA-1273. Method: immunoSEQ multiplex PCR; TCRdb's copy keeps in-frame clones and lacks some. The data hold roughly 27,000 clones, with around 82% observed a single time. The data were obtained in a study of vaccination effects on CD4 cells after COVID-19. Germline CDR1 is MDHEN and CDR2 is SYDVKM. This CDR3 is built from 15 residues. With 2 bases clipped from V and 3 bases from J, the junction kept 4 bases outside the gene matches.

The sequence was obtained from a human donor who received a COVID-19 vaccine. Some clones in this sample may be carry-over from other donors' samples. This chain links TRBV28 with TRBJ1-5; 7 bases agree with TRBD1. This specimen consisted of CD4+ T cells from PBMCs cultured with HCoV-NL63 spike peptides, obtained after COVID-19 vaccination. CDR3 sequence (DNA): TGTGCCAGCAGTTTACAACAGGGGTACAATCAGCCCCAGCATTTT. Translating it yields CASSLQQGYNQPQHF.